The T cell receptor beta chain under discussion was sequenced for a study of blood T cells in healthy people across ages. Overall study findings and caveats: Investigators treated diversity estimates from one million T cells as underestimates.

As regards this clonotype: The antigen is undetermined.

With a J-beta primer mix and a sample-barcoded 5' primer, a second PCR ran about 6 to 11 cycles. TCRdb re-analysed the 5' RACE reads in MiXCR, keeping a single row per CDR3 protein. The table lists about 640,000 distinct CDR3 sequences, approximately 50% of them singletons, with over 35% in the top ten. The CDR3 runs to 16 residues. CDR1 and CDR2 (germline): SGHRS, YFSETQ. Trimming shortened V by 0 bases and J by 1 base, and 8 bases separated the two germline ends. This receptor was identified in a man in his fifties or sixties in good health. The sample consisted of blood. This rearrangement joins TRBV5-1 to TRBJ2-6, with unresolved D. The CDR3 loop reads CASSLGAQSGANVLTF. CDR3 coding DNA: TGCGCCAGCAGCTTGGGGGCACAGTCTGGGGCCAACGTCCTGACTTTC.